Presented here are 30 T cell receptor beta chains from one specimen sequenced in a study of blood T cell repertoires in COVID-19. Sequencing used immunoSEQ multiplex PCR; TCRdb keeps in-frame clones, though not all of them. The sample shows about 110,000 clones, 85% to 95% of them seen only once. Sequencing used peripheral blood. These receptors all stem from a woman aged 25 to 39 with acute or convalescent COVID-19.

The genes are TRBV19 and TRBJ1-2; tentative D call: TRBD1 (5 bases). Germline V lookup: CDR1 LNHDA, CDR2 SQIVND (reference sequence). The length of the CDR3 is 14 residues. V was clipped by 7 bases and J by 8 bases, with 20 bases between them. CDR3 region: CASTLLGGTGGYTF. The CDR3 bases are TGTGCCAGTACCCTTCTGGGGGGAACGGGCGGCTACACCTTC.

The genes are TRBV2 and TRBJ1-1, with D possibly matching TRBD1 (5 bases). The CDR3 totals 13 residues. V gave up 4 bases and J gave up 0 bases, with 6 bases separating them. Germline V lookup: CDR1 SNHLY, CDR2 FYNNEI. The DNA for the CDR3 is TGTGCCAGCAGTGCAGGGTTGAACACTGAAGCTTTCTTT. Translation: CASSAGLNTEAFF.

The V and J genes are TRBV12-2 and TRBJ2-1; TRBD2 was called by the table and not checked on the DNA. TRBV12-2 is termed a pseudogene. CDR3 length: 19 residues. The CDR3 is CASRLGGAGAGGNYNEQFF. In DNA, the CDR3 is TGTGCAAGTCGCTTAGGGGGGGCCGGAGCGGGAGGGAATTACAATGAGCAGTTCTTC.

This chain joins TRBV5-1 and TRBJ2-5, with D hard to call. Germline V gene sequence: CDR1 SGHRS, CDR2 YFSETQ. V lost 4 bases to trimming and J lost 2 bases, with 12 bases between them. The CDR3 covers 14 residues. This CDR3 reads CASSPASPQETQYF. Written as DNA, the CDR3 is TGCGCCAGCAGCCCAGCGTCTCCGCAAGAGACCCAGTACTTC.

The chain couples TRBV5-1 to TRBJ2-5; tentative D call: TRBD1 (6 bases). The ends were cut back, 0 bases at V and 0 bases at J, with 9 bases in the middle. The CDR3 sequence is 15 residues long. Looked up from germline, CDR1 is SGHRS and CDR2 is YFSETQ. The CDR3, as DNA: TGCGCCAGCAGCTTGGACGGGACATACCAAGAGACCCAGTACTTC. This translates into CASSLDGTYQETQYF.

This chain uses TRBV7-2 with TRBJ2-7; 8 bases match TRBD2. V lost 1 base to trimming and J lost 4 bases; unmatched junction nucleotides: 3. Germline V gene data show CDR1 as SGHTA and CDR2 as FQGNSA. This CDR3 comprises 14 residues. The CDR3 nucleotides read TGTGCCAGCAGCTTAGAAGCTAGCGGGTACGAGCAGTACTTC. Translation: CASSLEASGYEQYF.

This clone has only a few counts. The rearrangement links TRBV11-2 to TRBJ1-2, with TRBD1 matching over 10 bases. Germline trimming cut 5 bases from V and 1 base from J; bases unmatched to any gene: 7. The CDR3 runs 16 residues. Germline CDR1 SGHAT, CDR2 FQNNGV. The CDR3 DNA sequence: TGTGCCAGCAGCACCCGGGACAGGGGAGTTAACTATGGCTACACCTTC. Translation gives CASSTRDRGVNYGYTF.

The gene calls are TRBV28 and TRBJ1-5; 8 positions agree with TRBD1. The length of the CDR3 is 12 residues. Germline values: CDR1 MDHEN, CDR2 SYDVKM. The CDR3 coding sequence is TGTGCTGCGACAGGGGAGGATCAGCCCCAGCATTTT. This codes for CAATGEDQPQHF.

V is TRBV11-2 and J is TRBJ2-7; tentatively, D is TRBD2 (6 bases). Between the trimmed V and J ends, which lost 7 bases and 9 bases, there was a span of 19 bases. Germline V lookup: CDR1 SGHAT, CDR2 FQNNGV. The CDR3 runs to 13 residues. This CDR3 is CASTFGLVGGQYF. CDR3 bases: TGTGCCAGCACCTTCGGGCTAGTCGGGGGGCAGTACTTC.

The V call is TRBV5-1, the J call TRBJ2-1; D unclear. The V end lost 1 base, the J end lost 8 bases, and 4 bases lay between the germline ends. This CDR3 is 11 amino acids long. Germline lookup yields CDR1 SGHRS and CDR2 YFSETQ. This CDR3 is CASSLYYEQFF. As DNA, the CDR3 is TGCGCCAGCAGCTTGTATTATGAGCAGTTCTTC. Looking up the rest from reference TRBV5-1 and TRBJ2-1 gives the full variable domain: KAGVTQTPRYLIKTRGQQVTLSCSPISGHRSVSWYQQTPGQGLQFLFEYFSETQRNKGNFPGRFSGRQFSNSRSEMNVSTLELGDSALYLCASSLYYEQFFGPGTRLTVL.

This clone was detected only a few times. The rearrangement uses TRBV19 and TRBJ1-5; a possible D gene is TRBD1 (6 bases). This CDR3 region has 15 residues. Deletions cut 7 bases from V and 4 bases from J, with 17 bases between. CDR1 and CDR2 (germline): LNHDA, SQIVND (reference sequence). The CDR3 here is CASIDGQTANQPQHF. In nucleotides, the CDR3 is TGTGCCAGTATTGATGGACAGACAGCAAATCAGCCCCAGCATTTT.

V gene TRBV25-1 combines with J gene TRBJ1-1, with D unresolved. CDR1 is MGHDK and CDR2 is SYGVNS in the germline V gene. V was clipped by 7 bases and J by 1 base, with 7 bases between them. CDR3 length equals 12 residues. The CDR3 nucleotides are TGTGCCAGCAAGCACGCGAACACTGAAGCTTTCTTT. It yields the protein CASKHANTEAFF.

The J gene is TRBJ1-2, the V gene TRBV12-3 or TRBV12-4, with unresolved D. Trimming left V 5 bases short and J 5 bases short, with 12 bases between. The CDR3 is 13 residues long. This CDR3 is CASSRETLYGYTF. The CDR3 DNA reads as TGTGCCAGCAGTCGAGAAACTTTGTATGGCTACACCTTC.

The chain joins TRBV5-5 to TRBJ2-7; D call uncertain. The V end was cut by 0 bases, the J end by 3 bases, with 13 bases between. Per germline, CDR1 SGHKS and CDR2 YYEKEE (reference sequence). This CDR3 comprises 15 residues. CDR3 sequence reads: CASSLDISARYEQYF. The CDR3 DNA reads TGTGCCAGCAGCTTGGACATCAGCGCCCGCTACGAGCAGTACTTC.

This chain joins TRBV28 and TRBJ1-1; D is uncertain. V lost 2 bases and J lost 11, with 15 bases in between. Germline V gene data show CDR1 as MDHEN and CDR2 as SYDVKM. This CDR3 region has 13 residues. Here the CDR3 reads CASSLPRQFGAFF. The CDR3 coding sequence is TGTGCCAGCAGTTTACCGCGGCAGTTCGGGGCTTTCTTT.

The gene calls are TRBV27 and TRBJ1-1; D not certain. From germline, CDR1 is MNHEY and CDR2 SMNVEV (reference sequence). CDR3 length: 14 residues. Trimming shortened V by 6 bases and J by 1 base, and 12 bases separated the two germline ends. CDR3 residues: CASSFFRGNTEAFF. The CDR3, as DNA: TGTGCCAGCAGCTTCTTCCGGGGGAACACTGAAGCTTTCTTT.

The J gene is TRBJ1-1, the V gene TRBV7-3; a weak D match, TRBD1 (5 bases). This CDR3 is built from 13 residues. Per the germline V gene, CDR1 is SGHTA and CDR2 is FQGTGA. Trimming shortened V by 5 bases and J by 2 bases, and 9 bases separated the two germline ends. CDR3 DNA sequence: TGTGCCAGCAGCCTAGACAGAAACACTGAAGCTTTCTTT. The encoded protein is CASSLDRNTEAFF.

This chain uses TRBV3-1 (or the pseudogene TRBV3-2) with TRBJ2-5; D remains unclear. The CDR3 runs 12 residues. The germline V gene has CDR1 LGHDT and CDR2 YNNKEL (reference sequence). The germline V and J ends were trimmed by 1 base and 5 bases, with 5 bases remaining between them. The CDR3 loop reads CASSQVYETQYF. The DNA of the CDR3 is TGTGCCAGCAGCCAAGTTTATGAGACCCAGTACTTC.

The rearrangement links TRBV9 to TRBJ2-2, with 10 nucleotides matching TRBD1. This CDR3 spans 16 amino acids. V lost 4 bases to trimming and J lost 4 bases; unmatched junction nucleotides: 7. Germline V gene data show CDR1 as SGDLS and CDR2 as YYNGEE. CDR3 in amino acids: CASSLSGTGVTGELFF. The CDR3 region has the DNA TGTGCCAGCAGCCTTTCCGGGACAGGGGTCACCGGGGAGCTGTTTTTT.

V usage is TRBV28 and J usage is TRBJ1-2; the D is unclear. The V gene's germline CDR1 is MDHEN and CDR2 SYDVKM. The CDR3 loop spans 15 amino acids. V was shortened by 2 bases and J by 2 bases, with 12 bases between the two germline ends. CDR3 loop: CASSLRLRPNYGYTF. The CDR3 coding sequence is TGTGCCAGCAGTTTAAGGTTGCGGCCGAACTATGGCTACACCTTC.

The chain is built from TRBV11-2 and TRBJ2-5; TRBD2 is a possible D gene (6 bases). The germline V and J ends were trimmed by 6 bases and 2 bases, with 16 bases remaining between them. This CDR3 is 15 amino acids long. Per germline, CDR1 SGHAT and CDR2 FQNNGV. This CDR3 reads CASRGGVGLQETQYF. CDR3 DNA: TGTGCCAGCAGGGGCGGGGTTGGACTACAAGAGACCCAGTACTTC.

This clone was picked up one time. CDR3 DNA sequence: TGCGCCAGCAGCTTGGGGGACAGGGGTCAGGAGACCCAGTACTTC. Protein sequence: CASSLGDRGQETQYF. The chain recombines TRBV5-1 with TRBJ2-5; TRBD1 matches 10 bases. The CDR3 is 15 residues long. Trimming cost V 0 bases and J 5 bases; bases outside gene matches: 4. Germline V gene sequence: CDR1 SGHRS, CDR2 YFSETQ. Using reference TRBV5-1 and TRBJ2-5 for the parts outside the CDR3, the full variable domain is KAGVTQTPRYLIKTRGQQVTLSCSPISGHRSVSWYQQTPGQGLQFLFEYFSETQRNKGNFPGRFSGRQFSNSRSEMNVSTLELGDSALYLCASSLGDRGQETQYFGPGTRLLVL.

The rearrangement uses TRBV15 and TRBJ1-2; maybe TRBD1 (5 bases). Germline CDR1 reads LNHNV; CDR2 reads YYDKDF (reference sequence). The CDR3 runs to 17 residues. The germline V and J ends were trimmed by 0 bases and 5 bases, with 19 bases remaining between them. The DNA of the CDR3 is TGTGCCACCAGCAGAGAAGCTCGGGTCCCGGACACTTATGGCTACACCTTC. Amino acid sequence: CATSREARVPDTYGYTF.

V and J are TRBV7-9 and TRBJ1-1; the D gene is possibly TRBD1 (5 bases). The CDR3 sequence is 14 residues long. Germline CDR1 and CDR2: SEHNR and FQNEAQ (reference sequence). This CDR3 reads CAHSHRDSDTEAFF. CDR3 nucleotides: TGTGCTCATTCCCACCGGGACTCCGACACTGAAGCTTTCTTT.

This chain links TRBV7-2 with TRBJ2-3; a weak D match, TRBD1 (7 bases). Trimming removed 3 bases at V and 11 bases at J, with 12 bases between. Germline V gene lookup returns CDR1 SGHTA and CDR2 FQGNSA. The CDR3 has 12 amino acids. DNA of the CDR3: TGTGCCAGCAGCTTTAGGGGGGACAGGCAGTATTTT. As protein: CASSFRGDRQYF.

CDR3 nucleotide sequence: TGTGCCAGCAGTTACTCGATCTCGGACTCCGAAGCTAATGAAAAACTGTTTTTT. It translates to CASSYSISDSEANEKLFF. This chain uses TRBV6-2 or TRBV6-3 with TRBJ1-4; D remains unclear. Germline CDR1 reads MNHEY; CDR2 reads SVGEGT. The CDR3 has 18 residues. Trimming cost V 0 bases and J 3 bases, with 17 bases left between them.

The chain uses TRBV20-1 and TRBJ1-6; unclear D gene. V dropped 4 bases and J dropped 10 bases, with 8 bases sitting between them. CDR1 is DFQATT and CDR2 is SNEGSKA in the germline V gene (reference sequence). CDR3 length equals 11 residues. The CDR3 bases are TGCAGTGCTACTACCGGGTCACCCCTCCACTTT. This codes for CSATTGSPLHF.

The chain links TRBV19 to TRBJ2-7, with TRBD2 matching 9 bases. Germline CDR1 reads LNHDA; CDR2 reads SQIVND (reference sequence). There are 15 residues in the CDR3. The V segment lost 6 bases and the J segment 0 bases; nucleotides outside the gene matches: 6. The CDR3 bases are TGTGCCAGTAGCACCGCGGGGGGGGGCTCCTACGAGCAGTACTTC. Translated: CASSTAGGGSYEQYF.

The V and J genes are TRBV5-1 and TRBJ2-3, with D uncertain. Trimming took off 4 bases at V and 6 bases at J, with 6 bases between the two ends. CDR1 and CDR2 (germline): SGHRS, YFSETQ. The CDR3 spans 11 residues. This CDR3 reads CASSLEDTQYF. The CDR3 DNA reads TGCGCCAGCAGCCTCGAGGATACGCAGTATTTT.

The chain has TRBV7-7 and TRBJ2-3, with unresolved D. The ends were cut back, 1 base at V and 4 bases at J, with 6 bases in the middle. CDR1 is SSHAT, CDR2 FNYEAQ, per germline (reference sequence). This CDR3 has 13 amino acids. The CDR3 nucleotides read TGTGCCAGCAGCTTAGGGCTAGCAGATACGCAGTATTTT. This translates into CASSLGLADTQYF.